These T cell receptor beta chains were read from a single sample in a study of regulatory dendritic cells for organ transplantation. This table comes from immunoSEQ multiplex PCR, and its TCRdb copy is limited to in-frame clones, with some not included. The data hold fewer than 40,000 clones, with 90% to 95% observed a single time. The sample comprised naive CD8+ T cells from blood. The receptor source for this set is a human donor in good health. Both conserved end residues are part of each CDR3. The order of the fields is clone size, V gene, J gene, D gene, CDR3 protein, CDR3 DNA. The D gene is left open where the match is weak. Rows may omit the clone size; those that give it use once, few, many or a size class.

abundance: -; v_gene: TRBV19; j_gene: TRBJ1-1; d_gene: -; CDR3aa: CASSIDGGPTEAFF; CDR3nt: TGTGCCAGTAGTATAGACGGGGGCCCCACTGAAGCTTTCTTT
abundance: once; v_gene: TRBV29-1; j_gene: TRBJ2-1; d_gene: -; CDR3aa: CSVEGISSYNEQFF; CDR3nt: TGCAGCGTTGAGGGGATCAGCTCCTACAATGAGCAGTTCTTC
abundance: -; v_gene: TRBV9; j_gene: TRBJ2-3; d_gene: -; CDR3aa: CASSVGRGPSSTDTQYF; CDR3nt: TGTGCCAGCAGCGTAGGACGCGGGCCTAGCAGTACAGATACGCAGTATTTT
abundance: -; v_gene: TRBV7-8; j_gene: TRBJ1-1; d_gene: TRBD1; CDR3aa: CASSPPMDRGPLEAFF; CDR3nt: TGTGCCAGCAGCCCACCAATGGACAGGGGGCCCCTTGAAGCTTTCTTT
abundance: -; v_gene: TRBV6-5; j_gene: TRBJ2-5; d_gene: -; CDR3aa: CASSHWGRGQETQYF; CDR3nt: TGTGCCAGCAGTCACTGGGGAAGGGGTCAAGAGACCCAGTACTTC
abundance: -; v_gene: TRBV28; j_gene: TRBJ2-1; d_gene: -; CDR3aa: CASRTPEGGQADNEQFF; CDR3nt: TGTGCCAGCAGAACCCCGGAGGGCGGGCAGGCCGACAATGAGCAGTTCTTC
abundance: -; v_gene: TRBV7-9; j_gene: TRBJ2-1; d_gene: TRBD2; CDR3aa: CASIDSGVFYNEQFF; CDR3nt: TGTGCCAGCATCGATAGCGGGGTCTTTTACAATGAGCAGTTCTTC
abundance: -; v_gene: TRBV4-3; j_gene: TRBJ1-1; d_gene: -; CDR3aa: CASSLHHWEGENTEAFF; CDR3nt: TGCGCCAGCAGCCTTCACCACTGGGAGGGTGAAAACACTGAAGCTTTCTTT
abundance: once; v_gene: TRBV4-3; j_gene: TRBJ2-5; d_gene: -; CDR3aa: CASSHSLGGQETQYF; CDR3nt: TGCGCCAGCAGCCATTCCCTAGGAGGCCAAGAGACCCAGTACTTC
abundance: -; v_gene: TRBV25-1; j_gene: TRBJ1-2; d_gene: -; CDR3aa: CASSEGVGSGYTF; CDR3nt: TGTGCCAGCAGCGAAGGGGTGGGGTCTGGCTACACCTTC
abundance: -; v_gene: TRBV4-3; j_gene: TRBJ2-2; d_gene: -; CDR3aa: CASSQDRGTGTGELFF; CDR3nt: TGCGCCAGCAGCCAAGATAGAGGCACGGGTACCGGGGAGCTGTTTTTT
abundance: -; v_gene: TRBV5-1; j_gene: TRBJ2-1; d_gene: -; CDR3aa: CASSLNGPYNEQFF; CDR3nt: TGCGCCAGCAGCTTGAATGGACCCTACAATGAGCAGTTCTTC
abundance: -; v_gene: TRBV4-1; j_gene: TRBJ2-2; d_gene: TRBD2; CDR3aa: CASSQIAGAFGELFF; CDR3nt: TGCGCCAGCAGCCAAATAGCGGGAGCCTTCGGGGAGCTGTTTTTT
abundance: -; v_gene: TRBV27; j_gene: TRBJ1-2; d_gene: TRBD1; CDR3aa: CASSFQGDYGYTF; CDR3nt: TGTGCCAGCAGTTTCCAGGGGGACTATGGCTACACCTTC
abundance: -; v_gene: TRBV27; j_gene: TRBJ2-1; d_gene: -; CDR3aa: CASSFVMVGSNEQFF; CDR3nt: TGTGCCAGCAGTTTCGTTATGGTAGGGAGCAATGAGCAGTTCTTC
abundance: -; v_gene: TRBV15; j_gene: TRBJ1-2; d_gene: TRBD1; CDR3aa: CATSRVIGTVYGYTF; CDR3nt: TGTGCCACCAGCAGAGTAATCGGGACAGTATATGGCTACACCTTC